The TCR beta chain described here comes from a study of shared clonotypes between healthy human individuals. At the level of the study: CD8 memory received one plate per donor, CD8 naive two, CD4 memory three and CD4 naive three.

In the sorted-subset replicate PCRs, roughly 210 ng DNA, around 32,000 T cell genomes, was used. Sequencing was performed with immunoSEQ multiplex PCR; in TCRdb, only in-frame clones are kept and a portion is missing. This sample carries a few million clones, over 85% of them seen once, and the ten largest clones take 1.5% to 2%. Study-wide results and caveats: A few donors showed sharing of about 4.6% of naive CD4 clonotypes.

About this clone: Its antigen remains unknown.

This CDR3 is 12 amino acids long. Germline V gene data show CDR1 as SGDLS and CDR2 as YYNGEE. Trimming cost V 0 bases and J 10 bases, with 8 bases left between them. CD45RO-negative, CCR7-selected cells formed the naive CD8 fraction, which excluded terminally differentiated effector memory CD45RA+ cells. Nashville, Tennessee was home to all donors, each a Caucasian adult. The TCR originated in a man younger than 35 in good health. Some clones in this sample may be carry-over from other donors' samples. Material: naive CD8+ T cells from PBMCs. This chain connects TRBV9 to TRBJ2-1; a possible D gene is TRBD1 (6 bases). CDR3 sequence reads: CASSVEGTEQFF. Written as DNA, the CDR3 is TGTGCCAGCAGCGTAGAGGGGACAGAGCAGTTCTTC.